This paragraph reports one TCR beta chain. These data are taken from a study of shared clonotypes between healthy human individuals. Clones were read by immunoSEQ multiplex PCR, and TCRdb kept only the in-frame ones, dropping some. The repertoire includes over a million clones, roughly 74% of them detected once, and roughly 0.61% sits in the top ten. Trimming removed 2 bases from V and 4 bases from J, with 12 bases in between. Germline V lookup: CDR1 SNHLY, CDR2 FYNNEI. This CDR3 has 14 residues. The specimen was memory CD4+ T cells from PBMCs. The subset here: CD45RA-negative fraction. V usage is TRBV2 and J usage is TRBJ2-7; weak D call: TRBD2 (6 bases). This receptor was obtained from a man aged 18 to 35 in good health. Some clones in this sample may be carry-over from other donors' samples. In DNA form, the CDR3 reads TGTGCCAGCAGTGAACGGGAGTCAACTTACGAGCAGTACTTC. Its protein product is CASSERESTYEQYF.